This T cell receptor beta chain emerged from a study of blood T cell repertoires in COVID-19. Sequenced by immunoSEQ multiplex PCR; TCRdb stores in-frame clones only, minus some. The table has tens of thousands of clones, 78% seen once. V was clipped by 1 base and J by 4 bases; unmatched bases: 8. Looked up from germline, CDR1 is SGHAT and CDR2 is FQNNGV. The CDR3 runs to 16 residues. Sequencing used peripheral blood. The clonotype was recovered from a man between 65 and 79 years old with COVID-19, enrolled during active disease. The chain employs TRBV11-2 and TRBJ2-7; 9 bases fit TRBD1. CDR3 region: CASSLGFGTGYYEQYF. As DNA, the CDR3 is TGTGCCAGCAGCTTAGGTTTTGGGACAGGGTATTACGAGCAGTACTTC.